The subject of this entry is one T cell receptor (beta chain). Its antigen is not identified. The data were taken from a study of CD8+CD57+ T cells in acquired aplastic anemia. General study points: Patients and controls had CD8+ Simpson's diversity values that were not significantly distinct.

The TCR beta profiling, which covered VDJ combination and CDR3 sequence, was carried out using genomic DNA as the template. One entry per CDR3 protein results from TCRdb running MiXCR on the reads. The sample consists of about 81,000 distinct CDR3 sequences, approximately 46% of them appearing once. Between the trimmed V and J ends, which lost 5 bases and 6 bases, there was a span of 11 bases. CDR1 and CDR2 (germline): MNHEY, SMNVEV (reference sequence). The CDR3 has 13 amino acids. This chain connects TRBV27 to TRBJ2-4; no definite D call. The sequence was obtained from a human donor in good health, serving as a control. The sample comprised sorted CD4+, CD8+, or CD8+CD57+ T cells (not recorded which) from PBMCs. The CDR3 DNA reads TGTGCCAGCAGTCCCGTGGGTGGAAACATTCAGTACTTC. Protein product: CASSPVGGNIQYF.